This T cell receptor (beta chain) was identified in a study of blood T cells in healthy people across ages. Study context: Using template switching, researchers captured about one barcoded beta molecule for each two T cells.

The CDR3 consists of 15 residues. Germline CDR1 and CDR2: MNHEY and SVGAGI. V gave up 6 bases and J gave up 1 base, with 16 bases separating them. As concerns this clonotype: The antigen is undetermined.

PCR was performed a second time for roughly 6 to 12 cycles using a sample-barcoded 5' primer and a J-beta primer mix. TCRdb re-called the 5' RACE reads through MiXCR, storing one row per CDR3 protein. Among around 1,600,000 distinct CDR3 sequences, around 40% were seen once, and the ten largest hold over 3.5%. Whole-study findings and limits: The long-lived group displayed more naive CD4+ cells, plus higher diversity, than the aged donors did.

The sample, around 9.9 milliliters of peripheral blood, was drawn from each donor. The genes are TRBV6-5 and TRBJ2-7, with D unclear. Sequencing was done on a sample of blood. The source is a woman aged 18-30 years in good health. The CDR3, as DNA: TGTGCCAGCAGCCAGTCGGATCAGGCTTCCTACGAGCAGTACTTC. Its translation: CASSQSDQASYEQYF.